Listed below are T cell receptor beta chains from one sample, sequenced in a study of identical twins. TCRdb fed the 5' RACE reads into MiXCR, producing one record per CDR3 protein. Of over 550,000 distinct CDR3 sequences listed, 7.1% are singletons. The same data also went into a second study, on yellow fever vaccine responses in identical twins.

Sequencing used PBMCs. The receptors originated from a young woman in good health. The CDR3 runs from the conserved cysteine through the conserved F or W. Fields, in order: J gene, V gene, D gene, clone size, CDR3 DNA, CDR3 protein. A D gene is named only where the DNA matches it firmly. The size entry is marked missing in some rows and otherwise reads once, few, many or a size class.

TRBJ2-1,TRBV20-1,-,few,TGCAGTGCTCGGACTCGCTTTAGCAATGAGCAGTTCTTC,CSARTRFSNEQFF
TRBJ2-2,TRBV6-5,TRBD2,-,TGTGCCAGCAGTTACTCAAGAACTAGCGGGGCCACCGGGGAGCTGTTTTTT,CASSYSRTSGATGELFF
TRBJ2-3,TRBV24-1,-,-,TGTGCCACCAGTGATTGGGGGGACTCAGGCACAGATACGCAGTATTTT,CATSDWGDSGTDTQYF
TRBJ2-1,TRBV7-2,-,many,TGTGCCAGCAGCCCCGCCGGGCGATACAATGAGCAGTTCTTC,CASSPAGRYNEQFF
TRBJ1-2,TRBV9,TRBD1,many,TGTGCCAGCAGCGGACAGGGGTATTATGGCTACACCTTC,CASSGQGYYGYTF
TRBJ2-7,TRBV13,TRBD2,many,TGTGCCAGCAGCTCTCCCAGGACTAGCGGGATAAGAGAGCAGTACTTC,CASSSPRTSGIREQYF
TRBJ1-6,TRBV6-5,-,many,TGTGCCAGCAGACGACAGTTCCTACCCCTCCACTTT,CASRRQFLPLHF
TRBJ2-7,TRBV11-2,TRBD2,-,TGTGCCAGCAGCCCGCGAGGAGCGGGGGAGCAGTACTTC,CASSPRGAGEQYF
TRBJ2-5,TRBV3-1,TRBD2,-,TGTGCCAGCAGCCAAAGGGGAGCGGGGTCGGGCGGGACCCAGTACTTC,CASSQRGAGSGGTQYF
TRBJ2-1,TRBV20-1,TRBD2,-,TGCAGTGCTAGTCGTACCGGACTAGCATCTCGCAGTGAGCAGTTCTTC,CSASRTGLASRSEQFF
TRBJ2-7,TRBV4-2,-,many,TGTGCCAGCAGCCAAGATCTAGAGGGAGCCTCCGAGCAGTACTTC,CASSQDLEGASEQYF
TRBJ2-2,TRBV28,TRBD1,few,TGTGCCAGCAGCCCCTTACAGGGGGCGTTGGTCACCGGGGAGCTGTTTTTT,CASSPLQGALVTGELFF
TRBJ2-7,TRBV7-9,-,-,TGTGCCAGCAGCTTGAACGTCTACGAGCAGTACTTC,CASSLNVYEQYF
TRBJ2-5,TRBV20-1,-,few,TGCAGTGCTAGCGGCAGAATGGGCGAGACCCAGTACTTC,CSASGRMGETQYF
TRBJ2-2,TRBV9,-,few,TGTGCCAGCAGCCCTACGGTCGGCGTCACCGGGGAGCTGTTTTTT,CASSPTVGVTGELFF
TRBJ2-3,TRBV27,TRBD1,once,TGTGCCAGCAGTTCTACAGGGGTCCCCCTTACAGATACGCAGTATTTT,CASSSTGVPLTDTQYF
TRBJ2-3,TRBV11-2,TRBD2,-,TGTGCCAGCAGCTTCCCCCCCAGCGGGGGGGCCGATACGCAGTATTTT,CASSFPPSGGADTQYF
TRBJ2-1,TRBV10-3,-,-,TGTGCCATCAGTGAGTCGCCGGGGTCCGCATCCTACAATGAGCAGTTCTTC,CAISESPGSASYNEQFF
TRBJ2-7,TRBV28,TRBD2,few,TGTGCCAGCAGTTCTGGGACTAGCGGGAGGGGAATATTTGGCGAGCAGTACTTC,CASSSGTSGRGIFGEQYF
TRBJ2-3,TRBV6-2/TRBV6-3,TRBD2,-,TGTGCCAGCATTTCCGGACTAGCGGCAGATACGCAGTATTTT,CASISGLAADTQYF
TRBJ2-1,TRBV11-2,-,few,TGTGCCAGCAGCTTAGAAGCACCCTCCTACAATGAGCAGTTCTTC,CASSLEAPSYNEQFF
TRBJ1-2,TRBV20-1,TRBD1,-,TGCAGTGCTAGAGCCCTCGACAGGGGCATATCCTATGGCTACACCTTC,CSARALDRGISYGYTF
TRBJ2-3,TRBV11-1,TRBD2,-,TGTGCCAGCAGCCGGGCGTGGACTAGCGCTGAAAGGATTGATACGCAGTATTTT,CASSRAWTSAERIDTQYF
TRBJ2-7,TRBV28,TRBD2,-,TGTGCCAGCAGGTCAACTAGCGGCAGCTCCTACGAGCAGTACTTC,CASRSTSGSSYEQYF
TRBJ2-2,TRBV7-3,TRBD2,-,TGTGCCAGCAGCTTAGGTCGTCGGAGACTAGCGGGTAGAACCGGGGAGCTGTTTTTT,CASSLGRRRLAGRTGELFF
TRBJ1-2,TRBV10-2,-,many,TGCGCCAGCAGTGAGCGGGAGTATGGCTACACCTTC,CASSEREYGYTF
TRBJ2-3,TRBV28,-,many,TGTGCCAGCAGTTTCAGTCCCGCCTGGGGGGATACGCAGTATTTT,CASSFSPAWGDTQYF
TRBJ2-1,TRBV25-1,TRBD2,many,TGTGCCAGCAGTGCGGGACTAGCGGGGGATGAGCAGTTCTTC,CASSAGLAGDEQFF
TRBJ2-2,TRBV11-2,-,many,TGTGCCAGCAGAAAGAGTAACAGTAACTACGGGGAGCTGTTTTTT,CASRKSNSNYGELFF
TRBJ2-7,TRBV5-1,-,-,TGCGCCAGCAGCTTTTGGACAGAGGCAGACGAGCAGTACTTC,CASSFWTEADEQYF
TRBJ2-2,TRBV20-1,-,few,TGCAGTGCTAGACCACAAGGCGGGGCAAACACCGGGGAGCTGTTTTTT,CSARPQGGANTGELFF
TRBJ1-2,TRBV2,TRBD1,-,TGTGCCACTCAAGGACAGGGGGCGTGGGGCTACACCTTC,CATQGQGAWGYTF
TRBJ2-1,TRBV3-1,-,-,TGTGCCAGCACCCCAAGCTTACTCCCCTCGGATGAGCAGTTCTTC,CASTPSLLPSDEQFF
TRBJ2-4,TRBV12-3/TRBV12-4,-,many,TGTGCCAGCATCCCTGTGGGGCATGTGTCCTTAGCCAAAAACATTCAGTACTTC,CASIPVGHVSLAKNIQYF
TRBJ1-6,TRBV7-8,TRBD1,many,TGTGCCAGCAGCCACAAACGGACAGGTCTGGGTTCACCCCTCCACTTT,CASSHKRTGLGSPLHF
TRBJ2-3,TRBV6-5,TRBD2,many,TGTGCCAGCAGGCAAAGCGGGGGGCGTGGAGATACGCAGTATTTT,CASRQSGGRGDTQYF
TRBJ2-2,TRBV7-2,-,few,TGTGCCAGCAGCCCGGCGGGGGCCTGGGGGGCCGGGGAGCTGTTTTTT,CASSPAGAWGAGELFF
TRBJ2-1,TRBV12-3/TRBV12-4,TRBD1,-,TGTGCCAGCAGTTTAGGGACAGGGGCGCTACTCAATGAGCAGTTCTTC,CASSLGTGALLNEQFF
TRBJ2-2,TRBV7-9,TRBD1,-,TGTGCCAGCAGCACCTCGGGTGGACAGGGAGGAGGGGAGCTGTTTTTT,CASSTSGGQGGGELFF
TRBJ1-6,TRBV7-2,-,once,TGTGCCAGCAGCCTGGGAACAAATAATTCACCCCTCCACTTT,CASSLGTNNSPLHF
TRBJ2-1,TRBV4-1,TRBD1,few,TGCGCCAGCAGCCAAGACCTAGGGACAGCAAATGAGCAGTTCTTC,CASSQDLGTANEQFF
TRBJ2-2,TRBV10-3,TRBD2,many,TGTGCCATCAGTGAGGAAGCGGGATACAGGGAGCTGTTTTTT,CAISEEAGYRELFF
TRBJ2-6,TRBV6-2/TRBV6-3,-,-,TGTGCCGCTGGGTGGGGGGACTCTGGGGCCAACGTCCTGACTTTC,CAAGWGDSGANVLTF
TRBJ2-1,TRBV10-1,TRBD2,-,TGCGCCAGCAGTGGGACACTAGCGGCCCCTCCGTTCTTC,CASSGTLAAPPFF
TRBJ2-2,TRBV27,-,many,TGTGCCAGCAGTTTAGAGGGACCCACCGGGGAGCTGTTTTTT,CASSLEGPTGELFF
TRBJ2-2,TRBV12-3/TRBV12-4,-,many,TGTGCCAGCCGCCATGGCAGGGACACCGGGGAGCTGTTTTTT,CASRHGRDTGELFF
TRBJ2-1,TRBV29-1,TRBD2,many,TGCAGCGTTGAAGGGTGGGGCTTAGCGGGAGGGAAGGATGAGCAGTTCTTC,CSVEGWGLAGGKDEQFF
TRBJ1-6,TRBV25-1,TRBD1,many,TGTGCCAGCAGAGCAGGGGGCAGCCACCACTTT,CASRAGGSHHF
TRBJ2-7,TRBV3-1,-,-,TGTGCCAGCAGCCAAGGAGTTCCCTTGACCCGGGCAATACCGAACGAGCAGTACTTC,CASSQGVPLTRAIPNEQYF
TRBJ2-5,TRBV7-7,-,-,TGTGCCAGCAGCTTTTTCAGAGGCCCCACAGAGACCCAGTACTTC,CASSFFRGPTETQYF
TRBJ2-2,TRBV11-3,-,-,TGTGCCAGCAGCTTTCGGGCGGTTCCGAACACCGGGGAGCTGTTTTTT,CASSFRAVPNTGELFF
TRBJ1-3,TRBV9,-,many,TGTGCCAGCAGCGTAGTTTCATCTGGAAACACCATATATTTT,CASSVVSSGNTIYF
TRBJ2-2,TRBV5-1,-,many,TGCGCCAGCAGCTTGGATGGGGGGAACACCGGGGAGCTGTTTTTT,CASSLDGGNTGELFF
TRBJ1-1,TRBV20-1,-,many,TGCAGTGCTAGAGGGGTGGGGGGCGTCGGGGTTGAAGCTTTCTTT,CSARGVGGVGVEAFF
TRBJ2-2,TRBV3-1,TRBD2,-,TGTACCTGCAAAGCCCGACCTAGCGGAAAAAGGGACACCGGGGAGCTGTTTTTT,CTCKARPSGKRDTGELFF
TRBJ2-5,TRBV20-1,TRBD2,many,TGCAGTGCTCCCCGGGGGGCTAGCGGGAGAGAGACCCAGTACTTC,CSAPRGASGRETQYF